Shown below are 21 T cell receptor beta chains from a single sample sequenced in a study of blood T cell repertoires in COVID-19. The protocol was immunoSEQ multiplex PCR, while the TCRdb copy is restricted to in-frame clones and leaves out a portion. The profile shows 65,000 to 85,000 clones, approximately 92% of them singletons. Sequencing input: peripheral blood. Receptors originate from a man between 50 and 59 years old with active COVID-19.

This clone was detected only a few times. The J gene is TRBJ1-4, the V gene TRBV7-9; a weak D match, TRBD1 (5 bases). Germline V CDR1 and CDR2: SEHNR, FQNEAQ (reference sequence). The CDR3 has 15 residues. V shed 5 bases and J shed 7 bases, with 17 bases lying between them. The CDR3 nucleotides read TGTGCCAGCAGCCCATACGGGGGAGAAGGTGAAAAACTGTTTTTT. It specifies CASSPYGGEGEKLFF.

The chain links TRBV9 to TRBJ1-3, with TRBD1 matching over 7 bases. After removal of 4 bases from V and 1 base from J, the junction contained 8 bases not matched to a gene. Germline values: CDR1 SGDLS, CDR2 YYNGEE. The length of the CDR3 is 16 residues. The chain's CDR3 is CASSQGVGISGNTIYF. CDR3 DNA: TGTGCCAGCAGCCAGGGGGTGGGGATTTCTGGAAACACCATATATTTT.

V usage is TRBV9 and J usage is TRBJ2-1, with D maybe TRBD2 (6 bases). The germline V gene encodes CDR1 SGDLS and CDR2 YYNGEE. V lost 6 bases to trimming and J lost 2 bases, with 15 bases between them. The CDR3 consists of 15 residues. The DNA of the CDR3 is TGTGCCAGCAATGAGGAGGGGCGAACCTACAATGAGCAGTTCTTC. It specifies CASNEEGRTYNEQFF.

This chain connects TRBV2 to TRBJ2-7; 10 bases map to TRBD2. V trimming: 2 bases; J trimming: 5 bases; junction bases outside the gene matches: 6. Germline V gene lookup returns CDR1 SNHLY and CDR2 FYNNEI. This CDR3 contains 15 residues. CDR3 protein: CASSERSGGANEQYF. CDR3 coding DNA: TGTGCCAGCAGTGAAAGGAGCGGGGGGGCCAACGAGCAGTACTTC.

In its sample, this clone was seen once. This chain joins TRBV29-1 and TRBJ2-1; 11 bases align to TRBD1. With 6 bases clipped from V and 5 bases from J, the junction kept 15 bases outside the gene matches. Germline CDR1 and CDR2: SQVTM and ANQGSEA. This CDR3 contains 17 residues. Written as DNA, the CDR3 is TGCAGCGTCACAGCTGGGTTTTGGGACAGGGGGAACAATGAGCAGTTCTTC. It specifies CSVTAGFWDRGNNEQFF.

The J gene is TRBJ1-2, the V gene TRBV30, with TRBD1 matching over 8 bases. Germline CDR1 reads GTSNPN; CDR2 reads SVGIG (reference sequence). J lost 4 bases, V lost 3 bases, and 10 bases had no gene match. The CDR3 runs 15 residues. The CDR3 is CAWSSGQGASYGYTF. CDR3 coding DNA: TGTGCCTGGAGCAGTGGCCAGGGGGCGAGCTATGGCTACACCTTC.

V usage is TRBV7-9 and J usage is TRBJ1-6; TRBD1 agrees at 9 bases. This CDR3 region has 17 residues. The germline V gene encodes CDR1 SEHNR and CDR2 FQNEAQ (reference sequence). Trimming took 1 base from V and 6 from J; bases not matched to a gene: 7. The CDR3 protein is CASSLGKTGGSNSPLHF. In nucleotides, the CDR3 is TGTGCCAGCAGCTTAGGTAAAACAGGGGGCAGTAATTCACCCCTCCACTTT.

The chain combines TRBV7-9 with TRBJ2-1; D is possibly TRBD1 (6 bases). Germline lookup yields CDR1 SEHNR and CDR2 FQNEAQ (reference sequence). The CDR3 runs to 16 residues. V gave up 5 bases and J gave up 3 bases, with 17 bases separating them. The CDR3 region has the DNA TGTGCCAGCAGCGAGAAACAGGGTGGGGTCTACAATGAGCAGTTCTTC. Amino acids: CASSEKQGGVYNEQFF.

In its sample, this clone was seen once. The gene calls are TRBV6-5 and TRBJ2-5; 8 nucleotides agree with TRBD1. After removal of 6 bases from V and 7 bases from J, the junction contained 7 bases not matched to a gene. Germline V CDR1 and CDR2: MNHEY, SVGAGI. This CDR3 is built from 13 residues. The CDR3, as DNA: TGTGCCAGCAGCCCGGACAGGGAAGGGACCCAGTACTTC. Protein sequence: CASSPDREGTQYF.

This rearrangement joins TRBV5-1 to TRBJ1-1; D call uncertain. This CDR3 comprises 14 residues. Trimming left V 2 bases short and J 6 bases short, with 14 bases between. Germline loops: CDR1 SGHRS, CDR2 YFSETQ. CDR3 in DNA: TGCGCCAGCAGCTTATCCTCTATGGGCTCTGAAGCTTTCTTT. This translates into CASSLSSMGSEAFF.

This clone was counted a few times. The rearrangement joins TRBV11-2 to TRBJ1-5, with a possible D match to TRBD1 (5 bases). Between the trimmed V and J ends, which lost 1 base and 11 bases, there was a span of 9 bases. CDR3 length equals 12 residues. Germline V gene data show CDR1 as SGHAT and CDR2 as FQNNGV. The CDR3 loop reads CASSLVGGAQHF. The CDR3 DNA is TGTGCCAGCAGCTTAGTTGGGGGGGCCCAGCATTTT.

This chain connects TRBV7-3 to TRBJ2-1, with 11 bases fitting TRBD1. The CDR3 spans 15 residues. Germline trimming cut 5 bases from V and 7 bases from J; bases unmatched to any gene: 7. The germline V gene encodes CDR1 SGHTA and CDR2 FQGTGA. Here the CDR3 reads CASSQDRGLWNEQFF. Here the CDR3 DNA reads TGTGCCAGCAGCCAGGACAGGGGGCTTTGGAATGAGCAGTTCTTC.

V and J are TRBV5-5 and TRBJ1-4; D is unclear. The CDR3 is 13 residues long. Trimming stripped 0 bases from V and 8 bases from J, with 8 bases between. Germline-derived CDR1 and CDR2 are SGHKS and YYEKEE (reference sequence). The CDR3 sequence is CASSLGGGEKLFF. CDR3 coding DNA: TGTGCCAGCAGCTTGGGAGGCGGGGAAAAACTGTTTTTT. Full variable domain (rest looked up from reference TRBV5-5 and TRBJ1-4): DAGVTQSPTHLIKTRGQQVTLRCSPISGHKSVSWYQQVLGQGPQFIFQYYEKEERGRGNFPDRFSARQFPNYSSELNVNALLLGDSALYLCASSLGGGEKLFFGSGTQLSVL.

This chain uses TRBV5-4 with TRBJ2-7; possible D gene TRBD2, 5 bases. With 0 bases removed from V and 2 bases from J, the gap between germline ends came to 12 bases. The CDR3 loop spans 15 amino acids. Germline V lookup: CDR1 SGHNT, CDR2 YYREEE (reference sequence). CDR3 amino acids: CASSLASGLTYEQYF. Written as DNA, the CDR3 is TGTGCCAGCAGCTTGGCCTCTGGACTCACCTACGAGCAGTACTTC. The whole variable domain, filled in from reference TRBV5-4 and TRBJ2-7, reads ETGVTQSPTHLIKTRGQQVTLRCSSQSGHNTVSWYQQALGQGPQFIFQYYREEENGRGNFPPRFSGLQFPNYSSELNVNALELDDSALYLCASSLASGLTYEQYFGPGTRLTVT.

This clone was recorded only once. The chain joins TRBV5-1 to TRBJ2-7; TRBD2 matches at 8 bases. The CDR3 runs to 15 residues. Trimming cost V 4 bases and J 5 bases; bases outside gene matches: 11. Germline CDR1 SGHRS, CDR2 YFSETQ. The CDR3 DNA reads TGCGCCAGCAGCCCGGGGGGGGACACACTTCACGAGCAGTACTTC. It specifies CASSPGGDTLHEQYF.

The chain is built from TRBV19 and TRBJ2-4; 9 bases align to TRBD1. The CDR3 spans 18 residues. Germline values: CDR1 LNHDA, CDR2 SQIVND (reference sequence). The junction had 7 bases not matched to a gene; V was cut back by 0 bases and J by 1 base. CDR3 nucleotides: TGTGCCAGTAGTATAGACGTAATAGACAGGGGGGCCAAAAACATTCAGTACTTC. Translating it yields CASSIDVIDRGAKNIQYF.

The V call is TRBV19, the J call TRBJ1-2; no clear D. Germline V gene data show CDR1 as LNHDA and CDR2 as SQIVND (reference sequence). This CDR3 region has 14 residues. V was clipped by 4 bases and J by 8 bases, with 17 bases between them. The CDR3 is CASSNDGFPGGYTF. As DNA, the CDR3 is TGTGCCAGTAGTAACGACGGATTCCCGGGGGGCTACACCTTC.

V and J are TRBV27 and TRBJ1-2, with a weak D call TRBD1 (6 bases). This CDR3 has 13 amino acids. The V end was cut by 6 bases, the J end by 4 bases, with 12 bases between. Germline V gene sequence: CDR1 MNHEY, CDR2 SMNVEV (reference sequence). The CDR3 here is CASSPQGLYGYTF. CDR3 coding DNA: TGTGCCAGCAGCCCACAGGGTCTCTATGGCTACACCTTC.

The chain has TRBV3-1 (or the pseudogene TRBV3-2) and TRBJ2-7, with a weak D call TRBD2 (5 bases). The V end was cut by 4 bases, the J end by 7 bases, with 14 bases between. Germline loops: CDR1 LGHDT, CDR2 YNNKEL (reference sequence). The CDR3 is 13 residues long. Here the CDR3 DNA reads TGTGCCAGCAGCCTCGCAGAGGGTTGGGAGCAGTACTTC. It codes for CASSLAEGWEQYF.

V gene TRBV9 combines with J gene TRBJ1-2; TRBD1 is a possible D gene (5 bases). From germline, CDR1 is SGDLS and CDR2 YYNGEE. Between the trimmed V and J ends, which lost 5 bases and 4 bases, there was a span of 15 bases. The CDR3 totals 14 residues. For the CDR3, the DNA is TGTGCCAGCAGTGGAGTGACAGCGGGCTATGGCTACACCTTC. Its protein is CASSGVTAGYGYTF.

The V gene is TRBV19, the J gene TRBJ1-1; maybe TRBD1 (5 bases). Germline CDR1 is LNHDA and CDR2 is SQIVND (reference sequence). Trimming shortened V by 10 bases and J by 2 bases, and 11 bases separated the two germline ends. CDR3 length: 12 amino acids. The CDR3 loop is CATGRGNTEAFF. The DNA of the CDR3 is TGTGCCACCGGGAGGGGTAACACTGAAGCTTTCTTT.